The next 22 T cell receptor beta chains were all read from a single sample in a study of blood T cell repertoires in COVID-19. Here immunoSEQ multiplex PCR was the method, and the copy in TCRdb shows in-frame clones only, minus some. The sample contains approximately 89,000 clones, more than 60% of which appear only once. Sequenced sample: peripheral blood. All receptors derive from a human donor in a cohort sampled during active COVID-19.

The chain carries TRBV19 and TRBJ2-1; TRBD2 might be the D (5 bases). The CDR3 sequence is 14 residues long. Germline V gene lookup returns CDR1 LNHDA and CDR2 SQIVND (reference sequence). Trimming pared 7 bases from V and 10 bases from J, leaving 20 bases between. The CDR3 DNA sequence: TGTGCCAGTACACCGGGCCCCTTGTCGGGGGAGCAGTTCTTC. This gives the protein CASTPGPLSGEQFF.

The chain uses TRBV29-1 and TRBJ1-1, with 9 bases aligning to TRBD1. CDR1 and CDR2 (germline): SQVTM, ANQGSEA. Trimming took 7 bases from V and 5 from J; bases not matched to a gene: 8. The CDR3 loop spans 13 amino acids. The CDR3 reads CSARGTGRTEAFF. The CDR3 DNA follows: TGCAGCGCTAGGGGGACAGGGAGAACTGAAGCTTTCTTT.

The CDR3 spells CASSVTGGVGYTF. The CDR3 coding sequence is TGTGCCAGCAGCGTAACAGGGGGAGTAGGCTACACCTTC. The chain couples TRBV12-3 or TRBV12-4 to TRBJ1-2; the match to TRBD1 covers 8 bases. CDR3 length: 13 amino acids. Germline trimming cut 6 bases from V and 8 bases from J; bases unmatched to any gene: 8.

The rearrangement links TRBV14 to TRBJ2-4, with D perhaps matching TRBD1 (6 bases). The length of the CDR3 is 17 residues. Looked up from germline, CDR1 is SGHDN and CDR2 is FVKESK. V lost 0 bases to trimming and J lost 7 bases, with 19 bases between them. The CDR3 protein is CASSQDEGLERGNIQYF. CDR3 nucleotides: TGTGCCAGCAGCCAAGATGAGGGCCTGGAGAGGGGGAACATTCAGTACTTC.

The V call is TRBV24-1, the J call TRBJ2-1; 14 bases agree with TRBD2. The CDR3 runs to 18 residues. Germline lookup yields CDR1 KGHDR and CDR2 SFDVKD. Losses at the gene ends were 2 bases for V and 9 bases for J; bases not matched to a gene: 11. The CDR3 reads CATSDSTGTSGSQGEQFF. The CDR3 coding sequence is TGTGCCACCAGTGATTCAACCGGGACTAGCGGGAGTCAGGGTGAGCAGTTCTTC.

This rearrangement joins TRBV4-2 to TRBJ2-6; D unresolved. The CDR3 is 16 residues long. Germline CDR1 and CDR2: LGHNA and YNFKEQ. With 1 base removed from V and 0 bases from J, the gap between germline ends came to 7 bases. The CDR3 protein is CASSQGLSSGANVLTF. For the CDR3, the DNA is TGTGCCAGCAGCCAAGGACTGAGCTCTGGGGCCAACGTCCTGACTTTC.

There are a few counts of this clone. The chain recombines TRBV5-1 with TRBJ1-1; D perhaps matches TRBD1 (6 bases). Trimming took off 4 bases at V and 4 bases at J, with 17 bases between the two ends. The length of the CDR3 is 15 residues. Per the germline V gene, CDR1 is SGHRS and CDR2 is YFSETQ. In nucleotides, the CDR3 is TGCGCCAGCAGCCTCTCTGGGGGCAGGGCCACTGAAGCTTTCTTT. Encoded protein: CASSLSGGRATEAFF.

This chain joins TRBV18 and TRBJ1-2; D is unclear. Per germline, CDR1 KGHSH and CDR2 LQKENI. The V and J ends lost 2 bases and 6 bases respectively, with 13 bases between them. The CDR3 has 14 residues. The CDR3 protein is CASSPEPGTNGYTF. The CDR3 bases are TGTGCCAGCTCACCAGAGCCAGGAACAAATGGCTACACCTTC.

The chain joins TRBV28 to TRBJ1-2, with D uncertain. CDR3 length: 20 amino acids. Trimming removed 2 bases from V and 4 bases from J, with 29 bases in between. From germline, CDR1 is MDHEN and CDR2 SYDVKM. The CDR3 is CASSLLSGLVESIRSYGYTF. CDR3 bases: TGTGCCAGCAGTTTACTATCCGGACTCGTAGAATCGATAAGGAGCTATGGCTACACCTTC.

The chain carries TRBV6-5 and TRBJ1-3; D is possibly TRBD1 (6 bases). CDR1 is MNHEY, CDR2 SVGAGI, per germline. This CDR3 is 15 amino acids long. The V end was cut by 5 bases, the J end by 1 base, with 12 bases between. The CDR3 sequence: CASSLQTGSGNTIYF. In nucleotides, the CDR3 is TGTGCCAGCAGTCTTCAGACAGGTTCTGGAAACACCATATATTTT.

As DNA, the CDR3 is TGTGCCAGCAGCTTAATGGCAGGGCCCGAGCAGTACTTC. As protein: CASSLMAGPEQYF. V and J are TRBV7-9 and TRBJ2-7; D possibly corresponds to TRBD1 (5 bases). Germline loops: CDR1 SEHNR, CDR2 FQNEAQ (reference sequence). The V gene lost 2 bases and the J gene lost 6 bases, with 11 bases spanning the gap. CDR3 size: 13 residues.

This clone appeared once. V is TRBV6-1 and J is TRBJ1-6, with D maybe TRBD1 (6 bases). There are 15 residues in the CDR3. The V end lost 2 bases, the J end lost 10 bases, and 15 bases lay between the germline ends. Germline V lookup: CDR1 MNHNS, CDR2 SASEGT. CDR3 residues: CASSESPGARSPLHF. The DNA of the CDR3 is TGTGCCAGCAGTGAAAGTCCAGGGGCACGATCACCCCTCCACTTT.

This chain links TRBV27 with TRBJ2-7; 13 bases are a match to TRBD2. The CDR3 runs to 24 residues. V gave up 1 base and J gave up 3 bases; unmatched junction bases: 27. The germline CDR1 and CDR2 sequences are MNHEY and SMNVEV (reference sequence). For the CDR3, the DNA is TGTGCCAGCAGTTTATTCAAGCCGGGACTAGCGGGACCCTTTTGCCTTGTTGGGATCTACGAGCAGTACTTC. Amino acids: CASSLFKPGLAGPFCLVGIYEQYF.

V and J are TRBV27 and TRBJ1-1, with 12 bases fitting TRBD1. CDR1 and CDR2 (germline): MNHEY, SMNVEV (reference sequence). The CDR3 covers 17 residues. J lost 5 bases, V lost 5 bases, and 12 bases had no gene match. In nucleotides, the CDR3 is TGTGCCAGCAGTCGTCACCGGGACAGGGGGCGAAAGACTGAAGCTTTCTTT. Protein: CASSRHRDRGRKTEAFF.

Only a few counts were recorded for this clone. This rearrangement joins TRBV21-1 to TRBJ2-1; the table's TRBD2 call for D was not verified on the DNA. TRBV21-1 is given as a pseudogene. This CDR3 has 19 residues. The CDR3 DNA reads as TGTGCCAGCAGCCACCCAACAAGGGGAAGCGGGAGCTCCTACAATGAGCAGTTCTTC. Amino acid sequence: CASSHPTRGSGSSYNEQFF.

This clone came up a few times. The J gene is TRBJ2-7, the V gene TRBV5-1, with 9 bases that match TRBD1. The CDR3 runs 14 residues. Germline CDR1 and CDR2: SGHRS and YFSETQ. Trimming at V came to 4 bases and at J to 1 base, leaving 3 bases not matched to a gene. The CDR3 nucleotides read TGCGCCAGCAGCGAACAGGGGGCATCCTACGAGCAGTACTTC. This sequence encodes CASSEQGASYEQYF.

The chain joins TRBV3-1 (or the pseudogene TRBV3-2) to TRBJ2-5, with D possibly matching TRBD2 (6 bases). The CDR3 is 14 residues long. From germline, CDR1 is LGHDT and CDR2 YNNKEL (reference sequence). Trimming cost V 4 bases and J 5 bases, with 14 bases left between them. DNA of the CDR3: TGTGCCAGCAGCCTGGCGAGGAGGGGTGAGACCCAGTACTTC. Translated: CASSLARRGETQYF.

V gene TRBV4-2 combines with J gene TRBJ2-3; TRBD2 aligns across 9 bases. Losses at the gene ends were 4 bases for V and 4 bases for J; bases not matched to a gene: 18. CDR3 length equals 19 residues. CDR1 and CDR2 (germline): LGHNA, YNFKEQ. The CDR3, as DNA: TGTGCCAGCAGCCCAGAAGGACCTCTAGGCGGGAGGGTGGCAGATACGCAGTATTTT. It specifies CASSPEGPLGGRVADTQYF.

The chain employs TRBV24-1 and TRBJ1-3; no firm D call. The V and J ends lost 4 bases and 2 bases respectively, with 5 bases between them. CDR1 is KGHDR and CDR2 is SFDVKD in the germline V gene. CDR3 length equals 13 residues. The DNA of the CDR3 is TGTGCCACCAGTGAGACACCTGGAAACACCATATATTTT. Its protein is CATSETPGNTIYF.

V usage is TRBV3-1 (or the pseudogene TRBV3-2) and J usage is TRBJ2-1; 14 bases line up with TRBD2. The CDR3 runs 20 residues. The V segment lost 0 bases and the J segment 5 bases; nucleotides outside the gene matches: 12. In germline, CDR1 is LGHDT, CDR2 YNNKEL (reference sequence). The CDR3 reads CASSQEGTGTSGSNHNEQFF. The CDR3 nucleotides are TGTGCCAGCAGCCAAGAGGGAACAGGGACTAGCGGGAGTAACCACAATGAGCAGTTCTTC.

For the CDR3, the DNA is TGCGCCAGCAGGCGGACTACGGGGAACACTGAAGCTTTCTTT. Translating gives CASRRTTGNTEAFF. This chain joins TRBV4-3 and TRBJ1-1; D uncertain. Trimming removed 6 bases from V and 1 base from J, with 12 bases in between. Germline V gene lookup returns CDR1 LGHNA and CDR2 YSLEER. This CDR3 is built from 14 residues.

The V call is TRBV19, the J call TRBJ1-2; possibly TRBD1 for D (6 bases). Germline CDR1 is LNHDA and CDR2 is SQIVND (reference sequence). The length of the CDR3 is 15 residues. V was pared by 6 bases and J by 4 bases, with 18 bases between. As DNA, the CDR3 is TGTGCCAGTAGCAGGGGTCAGGGGCGTCCCTATGGCTACACCTTC. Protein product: CASSRGQGRPYGYTF.